Listed below are T cell receptor beta chains from one sample, sequenced in a study of human T cells and chemical hapten exposure. TCRdb used MiXCR to reprocess the RACE reads, holding one entry per CDR3 protein. The data hold around 150,000 distinct CDR3 sequences, with roughly 25% observed a single time. The specimen was whole blood, collected in connection with sensitization to the hapten diphenylcyclopropenone (DPC). The receptors here all came from a woman under 30 with alopecia areata. Some clones in this sample may be carry-over from other donors' samples. CDR3s include the opening cysteine and the closing phenylalanine or tryptophan. The order of the fields is V gene, clone size, J gene, D gene, CDR3 protein, CDR3 DNA. A D gene is named only where the DNA matches it firmly. Size tells how often a clone was seen (once, few, many) or the class of an expanded clone, and some rows leave it out.

TRBV4-2	.	TRBJ2-1	TRBD1	CASSLGQGYSSYNEQFF	TGTGCCAGCAGCCTAGGACAGGGGTACAGCTCCTACAATGAGCAGTTCTTC
TRBV4-3	few	TRBJ1-2	.	CASSQEEGRVYYGYTF	TGCGCCAGCAGCCAAGAAGAGGGACGGGTGTACTATGGCTACACCTTC
TRBV7-9	few	TRBJ2-7	.	CASSSPGYPYEQYF	TGTGCCAGCAGCTCCCCGGGCTACCCTTACGAGCAGTACTTC
TRBV27	few	TRBJ1-5	.	CASSPDGWNQPQHF	TGTGCCAGCAGTCCGGACGGGTGGAATCAGCCCCAGCATTTT
TRBV10-3	.	TRBJ2-4	.	CAISELQGPSNIQYF	TGTGCCATCAGTGAGCTCCAGGGGCCGAGCAACATTCAGTACTTC
TRBV5-5	.	TRBJ1-3	.	CASSFRVSGNTIYF	TGTGCCAGCAGCTTCAGGGTCTCTGGAAACACCATATATTTT
TRBV28	few	TRBJ2-5	TRBD2	CASRPSLAGGEETQYF	TGTGCCAGCAGGCCTTCCTTAGCGGGAGGGGAAGAGACCCAGTACTTC
TRBV24-1	.	TRBJ2-5	.	CATSDLHGSLPQYF	TGTGCCACCAGTGATTTGCACGGGTCGCTACCCCAGTACTTC
TRBV15	few	TRBJ1-1	.	CATSRDRAGTEAFF	TGTGCCACCAGCAGAGACAGGGCGGGCACTGAAGCTTTCTTT
TRBV11-1	.	TRBJ2-7	.	CASSLRPFYEQYF	TGTGCCAGCAGTTTAAGGCCTTTCTACGAGCAGTACTTC
TRBV10-3	.	TRBJ2-7	.	CAIRVGSGSSEQYF	TGTGCAATACGGGTGGGCTCAGGGTCGAGCGAGCAGTACTTC
TRBV7-2	many	TRBJ2-1	.	CASSLVGQAEQFF	TGTGCCAGCAGCTTAGTGGGCCAAGCTGAGCAGTTCTTC
TRBV20-1	.	TRBJ2-3	.	CSALGTGVTDTQYF	TGCAGTGCTCTCGGGACTGGAGTCACAGATACGCAGTATTTT
TRBV7-2	.	TRBJ2-3	.	CASSPGHSLVTDTQYF	TGTGCCAGCAGCCCCGGTCACTCCCTAGTGACAGATACGCAGTATTTT
TRBV7-6	.	TRBJ2-5	.	CASSPGRSGGTQYF	TGTGCCAGCAGCCCCGGACGGTCCGGTGGGACCCAGTACTTC
TRBV20-1	.	TRBJ2-1	TRBD2	CSALPSGSSQFF	TGCAGTGCCCTCCCTAGCGGGAGTTCGCAGTTCTTC
TRBV7-2	.	TRBJ2-7	.	CASSLERHPTYEQYF	TGTGCCAGCAGCTTAGAGAGACACCCAACCTACGAGCAGTACTTC
TRBV20-1	few	TRBJ2-7	.	CSAGGPGFYEQYF	TGCAGTGCTGGGGGTCCAGGTTTTTACGAGCAGTACTTC
TRBV18	few	TRBJ2-3	.	CASSPLKNDGYADTQYF	TGTGCCAGCTCACCACTAAAAAACGATGGGTACGCAGATACGCAGTATTTT
TRBV20-1	.	TRBJ1-6	TRBD1	CSARTGANSPLHF	TGCAGTGCGAGGACAGGGGCAAATTCACCCCTCCACTTT
TRBV4-3	.	TRBJ2-3	.	CASSQERQGRSDTQYF	TGCGCCAGCAGCCAAGAGCGGCAGGGTAGATCAGATACGCAGTATTTT
TRBV6-5	.	TRBJ2-7	.	CASRVSTTYEQYF	TGTGCCAGCAGGGTCAGTACGACCTACGAGCAGTACTTC
TRBV29-1	few	TRBJ1-4	.	CSVEHEKLFF	TGCAGCGTTGAACACGAAAAACTGTTTTTT
TRBV7-2	.	TRBJ2-3	.	CASSFVLTQYF	TGTGCCAGCAGCTTCGTGCTTACGCAGTATTTT